These 17 T cell receptor beta chains were all obtained from the same sample, sequenced in a study of vaccination and CD4 T cells after COVID-19. For these receptors, no antigen is known. Treatment defined: roughly 10-day PBMC culture with coronavirus spike peptide pools or control peptides (ViraFEST assay). The Oncomine TCR Beta short-read assay sequenced DNA from cultured CD4+ T cells. TCRdb re-called the PCR reads through MiXCR, storing one row per CDR3 protein. The data contain 9,500 to 14,000 distinct CDR3 sequences, roughly 45% of them singletons. Sequenced: CD4+ T cells from blood, cultured in vitro. Source of these receptors: a human donor who had recovered from COVID-19.

Of note for this clonotype: The conserved phenylalanine or tryptophan normally closing the CDR3 is absent here, so this likely arose from a read error. V and J are TRBV11-2 and TRBJ2-7, with a weak D call TRBD2 (5 bases). The V end was cut by 1 base, the J end by 0 bases, with 10 bases between. This CDR3 is built from 15 residues. Germline V CDR1 and CDR2: SGHAT, FQNNGV. The CDR3 spells CASSLVAGLSYEQYL. In DNA, the CDR3 is TGTGCCAGCAGCTTAGTCGCAGGACTCTCCTACGAGCAGTACCTC.

The V and J genes are TRBV30 and TRBJ1-2; 8 bases match TRBD1. Germline values: CDR1 GTSNPN, CDR2 SVGIG (reference sequence). The CDR3 is made up of 12 amino acids. Unmatched junction bases numbered 0, after V lost 5 bases and J lost 1 base. The CDR3 loop reads CAWDRGNYGYTF. The DNA for the CDR3 is TGTGCCTGGGACAGGGGTAACTATGGCTACACCTTC.

The sample holds a few counts of this clonotype. The rearrangement joins TRBV24-1 to TRBJ2-1, with TRBD2 as a possible D gene (7 bases). V lost 6 bases to trimming and J lost 5 bases, with 13 bases between them. CDR1 and CDR2 from the germline V gene are KGHDR and SFDVKD. CDR3 size: 14 residues. CDR3: CATSRGGDHNEQFF. The CDR3 region has the DNA TGTGCCACCAGTCGCGGGGGCGACCACAATGAGCAGTTCTTC.

This clonotype was detected only a few times. J is TRBJ1-1 and V is TRBV27; no reliable D call. Per germline, CDR1 MNHEY and CDR2 SMNVEV (reference sequence). With 6 bases removed from V and 0 bases from J, the gap between germline ends came to 8 bases. The CDR3 is 13 amino acids. The CDR3 protein is CASSGRMNTEAFF. The CDR3 DNA reads TGTGCCAGCAGCGGACGGATGAACACTGAAGCTTTCTTT.

The rearrangement links TRBV11-2 to TRBJ2-3, with unresolved D. V lost 3 bases and J lost 2, with 3 bases in between. Germline CDR1 reads SGHAT; CDR2 reads FQNNGV. The CDR3 is 12 residues long. This chain's CDR3 is CASSFFTDTQYF. The DNA of the CDR3 is TGTGCCAGCAGCTTTTTCACAGATACGCAGTATTTT.

This clonotype has a single count. The rearrangement uses TRBV30 and TRBJ1-2; D gene ambiguous. Trimming shortened V by 5 bases and J by 6 bases, and 16 bases separated the two germline ends. The CDR3 contains 13 residues. The germline V gene has CDR1 GTSNPN and CDR2 SVGIG (reference sequence). The CDR3 reads CAWDPQVAHGYTF. The DNA for the CDR3 is TGTGCCTGGGACCCTCAGGTAGCCCATGGCTACACCTTC.

This clonotype appeared a few times. Written as DNA, the CDR3 is TGTGCCAGCAGCCTGGACCGGGGTCCCCTCCACTTT. Its translation is CASSLDRGPLHF. V and J are TRBV12-3 or TRBV12-4 and TRBJ1-6, with D unresolved. The CDR3 covers 12 residues. With 6 bases removed from V and 13 bases from J, the gap between germline ends came to 13 bases.

The chain has TRBV4-1 and TRBJ2-3; D perhaps matches TRBD1 (7 bases). The CDR3 consists of 18 residues. V lost 0 bases, J lost 1 base, and 17 bases lay in between. CDR1 and CDR2 from the germline V gene are MGHRA and YSYEKL. CDR3 in DNA: TGCGCCAGCAGCCAAGATCTCCCTACAGGGGAGGGCACAGATACGCAGTATTTT. Encoded protein: CASSQDLPTGEGTDTQYF.

This clonotype was counted a few times. The rearrangement joins TRBV12-3 or TRBV12-4 to TRBJ1-3, with a tentative D call TRBD1 (5 bases). V lost 3 bases and J lost 0, with 9 bases in between. The CDR3 totals 15 residues. In DNA form, the CDR3 reads TGTGCCAGCAGTTTCGCGACAGTCTCTGGAAACACCATATATTTT. It translates to CASSFATVSGNTIYF.

This clonotype was seen only a few times. CDR3 DNA: TGCAGTGCTAGAGACGGGGGGACAGTTAACACTGAAGCTTTCTTT. It codes for CSARDGGTVNTEAFF. The chain is built from TRBV20-1 and TRBJ1-1, with TRBD1 matching 7 bases. The length of the CDR3 is 15 residues. CDR1 and CDR2 (germline): DFQATT, SNEGSKA (reference sequence). V was pared by 0 bases and J by 2 bases, with 6 bases of the junction left unmatched.

The chain carries TRBV2 and TRBJ1-5; D is possibly TRBD1 (5 bases). This CDR3 is 16 amino acids long. Germline V lookup: CDR1 SNHLY, CDR2 FYNNEI. V dropped 3 bases and J dropped 7 bases, with 19 bases sitting between them. This CDR3 reads CASSDLGGGIGQPQHF. CDR3 nucleotides: TGTGCCAGCAGTGATCTCGGCGGGGGGATAGGGCAGCCCCAGCATTTT.

The rearrangement uses TRBV7-2 and TRBJ2-5, with D tentatively TRBD1 or TRBD2 (5 bases each). Trimming shortened V by 5 bases and J by 2 bases, and 12 bases separated the two germline ends. The CDR3 extends over 14 amino acids. Per germline, CDR1 SGHTA and CDR2 FQGNSA. The CDR3 DNA reads as TGTGCCAGCAGCCTCCAGGGACCTCAAGAGACCCAGTACTTC. Translated, it gives CASSLQGPQETQYF.

This chain joins TRBV2 and TRBJ2-1, with 7 nucleotides matching TRBD1. The J call may be wrong; the DNA end is better matched by TRBJ2-7. CDR1 SNHLY and CDR2 FYNNEI come from the germline V gene. The CDR3 has 13 residues. The CDR3: CASRATGAYEQYF. The CDR3 DNA reads TGTGCCAGCAGGGCCACAGGGGCTTACGAGCAGTACTTC.

V usage is TRBV10-3 and J usage is TRBJ1-5; perhaps TRBD1 as D (6 bases). Trimming pared 9 bases from V and 6 bases from J, leaving 12 bases between. Germline assignment: CDR1 ENHRY and CDR2 SYGVKD. The CDR3 is made up of 12 amino acids. The CDR3 is CAIRGAGQPQHF. DNA for the CDR3: TGTGCCATAAGGGGGGCCGGTCAGCCCCAGCATTTT.

The chain joins TRBV15 to TRBJ2-1, with 10 bases that match TRBD1. The germline CDR1 and CDR2 sequences are LNHNV and YYDKDF (reference sequence). The CDR3 spans 17 residues. The V segment lost 0 bases and the J segment 8 bases; nucleotides outside the gene matches: 10. In DNA, the CDR3 is TGTGCCACCAGCAGAGATCTCTCAGTGACAGGGGGCGATGAGCAGTTCTTC. This encodes CATSRDLSVTGGDEQFF.

This clonotype has more than one count but fewer than ten. The chain employs TRBV27 and TRBJ2-7; 10 bases line up with TRBD1. Per the germline V gene, CDR1 is MNHEY and CDR2 is SMNVEV (reference sequence). The CDR3 sequence is 15 residues long. V shed 7 bases and J 4 bases; nucleotides not matched to a gene: 10. The CDR3 loop reads CASTLQSGQGYEQYF. The DNA of the CDR3 is TGTGCCAGCACCCTCCAGTCGGGACAGGGGTACGAGCAGTACTTC.

This clonotype was counted only a few times. The chain couples TRBV7-6 to TRBJ2-2; TRBD1 aligns across 7 bases. Losses at the gene ends were 1 base for V and 5 bases for J; bases not matched to a gene: 7. This CDR3 spans 16 amino acids. Looked up from germline, CDR1 is SGHVS and CDR2 is FNYEAQ. The CDR3 loop is CASSLEGQRGTGELFF. CDR3 coding DNA: TGTGCCAGCAGCTTAGAGGGACAGAGGGGGACCGGGGAGCTGTTTTTT.